Included here is one T cell receptor (beta chain) sequence, with context. The antigen it binds to is not known. No qualities accompany the bases; no much larger clone lies one base away. The CDR3 covers 13 residues, taking in both the cysteine and the phenylalanine. Only the CDR3 region is kept as DNA, spanning 39 bases read in frame from base 1. CDR1 and CDR2, per the germline V gene, are ENHRY and SYGVKD. Compared with germline, V lacks 7 bases and J lacks 2 bases; bases without a gene match: 4. The meaning of the sample's time point label: newly diagnosed GD, antithyroid drugs for less than 3 months. For both TCR sequencing and RNA sequencing, RNA was extracted from PBMCs using TRIzol. The diagnosis of Graves' disease was made according to American Thyroid Association guidelines. Recruitment of patients was carried out at an endocrinology department in Xi'an, China. Each patient gave approximately 9 milliliters of peripheral blood, collected in an EDTA anticoagulant tube. Ficoll Paque Plus density gradient separation was used to isolate PBMCs, and no additional T cell sorting was done. An Agilent 2100 Bioanalyzer and agarose gel were used to assess RNA quality, and a NanoDrop 2000 was used to measure RNA concentration.

Library creation used multiplex PCR. Instrument used: Illumina HiSeq 4000. To build TCR beta libraries, CDR3 regions were amplified by Arm-PCR using iRepertoire HTBI primers. Before sequencing, the PCR products went through gel purification. As for how the authors treated the data: Gene usage analysis of CDR3 amino acid clonotypes used the approximately 62 TRBV and 14 TRBJ segments found across samples. COPE and FqMerger were used to merge the filtered high-quality paired reads into contigs. BLAST was used to align contigs to IMGT TRBV, TRBD and TRBJ reference genes, with CDR3 defined following IMGT. Highly expanded clones were defined as clonotypes with a frequency above 0.1%. Shannon entropy was used to measure repertoire diversity, and the Gini coefficient was used to measure V-J evenness. A clonotype found in more than one individual was treated as public. The public sequencing data were trimmed at Q25 with fastp and processed into clonotypes with MiXCR by TCRdb, which kept only in-frame beta chains. Merged by CDR3 protein, the rows form single entries marked with the most common genes and DNA. It is TCRdb's table, rather than the study itself, that gives the V and J calls and clone size. Recorded for this sample are 450,000 to 600,000 distinct CDR3 sequences; 15% to 20% of them occurred a single time. Clones ranked in the top ten supply more than 9% of the sample.

This entry comes from a study of regulatory T cells in long-lasting Graves disease (dated by TCRdb to the early 2020s). In terms of the full investigation: Newly diagnosed Graves' disease patients had taken antithyroid drugs for less than 3 months. Patients with persistent Graves' disease were compared with patients with newly diagnosed Graves' disease using TCR sequencing and RNA sequencing of peripheral blood. The study was conducted in China and was registered as a clinical trial. A total of 33 samples underwent TCR sequencing: approximately 13 from persistent and roughly 20 from newly diagnosed Graves' disease patients. What the research found in general, with its limitations: The authors acknowledged the small sample size as a limitation that may reduce accuracy. A larger number of public clonotypes was shared among persistent patients (fewer than 3,000) than among newly diagnosed patients (over 850). Peripheral blood alone was examined, since thyroid tissue, which constituted the primary lesion, could not be accessed. Persistent Graves' disease patients showed lower TCR Shannon entropy and fewer highly expanded clones than newly diagnosed patients, suggesting clonal expansion. Persistent disease showed preferential use of TRBV28, TRBJ1-2 and TRBJ2-5, whereas newly diagnosed disease favored TRBV20-1 and TRBJ2-1. Sequencing and analysis were restricted to the TCR beta chain.

This same sample was also taken into another study, of T cells in Graves' hyperthyroidism and ophthalmopathy. The other study reports the following: Graves' hyperthyroidism was defined as stable when no progression to ophthalmopathy occurred over 18 months of follow-up. Hyperthyroidism patients were newly diagnosed, with disease duration under 2 months, and aged 18 to 65 years. Exclusion was applied to patients with uncontrolled infections, other autoimmune diseases, pregnancy or lactation. Diagnoses were based on clinical symptoms, serum thyroxine and TRAb, thyroid ultrasound and orbital computed tomography. The first round of RT-PCR for the TCR CDR3 was performed with the HTBI primer set and the Qiagen OneStep RT-PCR kit. Most expanded thyroid clonotypes (frequency above 0.001) were also found in blood, which suggests that blood repertoires may mirror thyroid immune responses. A model built on a 13 V-J signature distinguished ophthalmopathy from stable hyperthyroidism, reaching roughly 88% sensitivity and 81% to 83% specificity in cross-validation and 80%/75% in testing. In validation, progression to ophthalmopathy was predicted by the model with nearly 71% sensitivity and around 76% specificity, a median of roughly six months before onset. To identify TCR V-J signatures that set the groups apart, the researchers used a discovery cohort of 95 to 100 patients, made up of about 44 with Graves' ophthalmopathy and some 56 with stable Graves' hyperthyroidism. Prospective prediction of ophthalmopathy was tested in an independent validation cohort consisting of roughly 19 hyperthyroidism patients and over 15 patients who later progressed to ophthalmopathy. The approximately 90 discovery patients were divided at random into training and test sets in a 7:3 ratio. In more than 5 Graves' hyperthyroidism patients, the study also compared T-cell repertoires from thyroid tissue with T-cell repertoires from blood. After blood sampling, hyperthyroidism patients were treated with methimazole at a starting dose of 30 mg daily, and ophthalmopathy patients were treated with high-dose intravenous methylprednisolone. A second multiplex PCR round built the libraries, followed by size selection and purification. Sequencing of the libraries was done on an Illumina HiSeq2000 using paired-end 100 bp reads. SOAPnuke was used to process the raw data, with reads discarded if the reads contained adapters or uncalled bases, had a mean Phred below 15, or lacked an exact constant-primer or identifier match. High-quality paired reads were merged using COPE v1.2.5, and each unique nucleotide sequence was defined as a clonotype. MiTCR v1.1 was used to align the clonotypes against IMGT TRBV, TRBD and TRBJ reference segments. Only V-J combinations with frequency above 0.0001, covering about 99% of repertoires, were analysed. A TCS score was defined as the ratio of F50 (clonal expansion) to E x V (chaos), with BLOSUM62-based TCRdist applied between CDR3 peptides within each V-J. Welch's t-statistics and random forest reduced several hundred V-J features to roughly 13, which were used in a naive Bayes classifier (R e1071). No statistical method was used to fix the sample size in advance, and group allocation was not hidden from the investigators. TCR Vbeta CDR3 sequencing of 120 to 150 peripheral blood samples (over 40 ophthalmopathy, some 75 hyperthyroidism and some 17 progressor patients) is reported in the paper.

Rearrangement joined TRBV10-3 to TRBJ2-7; a stretch of 8 junction bases matches TRBD1. Sequences were derived from peripheral blood mononuclear cells (PBMCs), sampled at new diagnosis, from a patient treated with antithyroid drugs. This clonotype was obtained from a man in his forties with Graves disease. Donor details come from another sample of the same person, matched by shared clones. The CDR3 amino acid sequence is: CAITGTGAYEQYF. The nucleotides read TGTGCCATCACCGGGACAGGAGCCTACGAGCAGTACTTC.